This T cell receptor (beta chain) was observed in a study of breast tumors, draining lymph nodes, adjacent tissues. The study, taken as a whole, reports: That most tumor T cells come from lymph nodes remained unproven. Most tumor T cells seemingly derive from lymph node, then expand in tumor. Tumor repertoires ranked between lymph nodes and nontumor tissue in diversity, with V and J gene preferences. Compared with basal-like, luminal-like tumors shared significantly more repertoire with nontumor tissue.

This clonotype was observed a few times. Its antigen is not identified. This may be a read error: a much more frequent sequence differs by one nucleotide. CDR1 and CDR2 from the germline V gene are DFQATT and SNEGSKA (reference sequence). There are 15 residues in the CDR3. TCRdb called the multiplex PCR reads again in MiXCR, with one record for every CDR3 protein. The sample records approximately 140,000 distinct CDR3 sequences, about 31% being singletons. Breast cancer patients provided tissue from their axillary draining lymph nodes. The gene calls are TRBV20-1 and TRBJ1-3, with D tentatively TRBD1 (6 bases). This clonotype was obtained from a female donor with breast cancer. Some clones in this sample may be carry-over from other donors' samples. Sequencing was carried out using axillary lymph node tissue. The chain's CDR3 is CSAQIGGLSANTIYF. DNA of the CDR3: TGCAGTGCACAAATTGGGGGCCTCTCTGCAAACACCATATATTTT.